The clone carrying this T cell receptor (beta chain) was found once. The PCR ran on 60 Vbeta and 13 Jbeta primers. The protocol was immunoSEQ multiplex PCR, while the TCRdb copy is restricted to in-frame clones and leaves out a portion. There are some 150,000 clones in the sample; 80% occur only once, and roughly 4.5% lies in the top ten. The CDR3 spans 15 residues. CDR1 and CDR2 (germline): SGDLS, YYNGEE. Trimming left V 3 bases short and J 5 bases short, with 14 bases between. The sample is drawn from a study of cytomegalovirus exposure and HLA in healthy donors. The receptor was derived from a woman aged 50 to 65 in good health and CMV-seropositive. The sequencing input was PBMCs. The chain has TRBV9 and TRBJ2-2, with D possibly being TRBD2 (5 bases). The DNA for the CDR3 is TGTGCCAGCAGCGGCCGAGTAGGAGGAACCGGGGAGCTGTTTTTT. Translated: CASSGRVGGTGELFF. The full variable domain, completed using reference TRBV9 and TRBJ2-2, is DSGVTQTPKHLITATGQRVTLRCSPRSGDLSVYWYQQSLDQGLQFLIQYYNGEERAKGNILERFSAQQFPDLHSELNLSSLELGDSALYFCASSGRVGGTGELFFGEGSRLTVL.